This is a list of T cell receptor beta chains from one sample in a study of OX40 agonist ivuxolimab in advanced cancers. Measured with immunoSEQ multiplex PCR; TCRdb has only the in-frame clones, and not every one. The sample shows 72,000 or so clones, around 80% of them seen only once. Sequences were derived from CD4+ or CD8+ T cells sorted from blood, sampled in a trial of the OX40 agonist ivuxolimab. These receptors were collected from an adult with an advanced solid tumor such as melanoma, head and neck, liver or kidney cancer. The CDR3 runs from the conserved cysteine through the conserved F or W. Fields, in order: CDR3 DNA, CDR3 protein, J gene, V gene, clone size, D gene. The D gene is left open where the match is weak. Size tells how often a clone was seen (once, few, many) or the class of an expanded clone, and some rows leave it out.

cdr3_nt: TGTGCCAGTAGCCCATTCAGGGGCTCTGGCTACACCTTC
cdr3_aa: CASSPFRGSGYTF
j_call: TRBJ1-2
v_call: TRBV19
clone_size: .
d_call: .

cdr3_nt: TGTGCCAGCAGCTTTCCCACAGGGGCGTCCTACGAGCAGTACTTC
cdr3_aa: CASSFPTGASYEQYF
j_call: TRBJ2-7
v_call: TRBV7-2
clone_size: few
d_call: TRBD1

cdr3_nt: TGTGCCAGTAGTAATCCAGGGGATTCTGAAAAACTGTTTTTT
cdr3_aa: CASSNPGDSEKLFF
j_call: TRBJ1-4
v_call: TRBV19
clone_size: .
d_call: .

cdr3_nt: TGTGCCAGCAGCTTAGCTCAGACAGGGGGCACAGATACGCAGTATTTT
cdr3_aa: CASSLAQTGGTDTQYF
j_call: TRBJ2-3
v_call: TRBV7-6
clone_size: .
d_call: TRBD1

cdr3_nt: TGTGCCAGCAGGCCTAGCTGGAGCACAGATACGCAGTATTTT
cdr3_aa: CASRPSWSTDTQYF
j_call: TRBJ2-3
v_call: TRBV9
clone_size: .
d_call: .

cdr3_nt: TGTGCCAGTAGTATGGTTACCGGACGGCGGATCTCTGGGGCCAACGTCCTGACTTTC
cdr3_aa: CASSMVTGRRISGANVLTF
j_call: TRBJ2-6
v_call: TRBV19
clone_size: .
d_call: .

cdr3_nt: TGTGCCAGCAGACCCGGACAGAACTGGTCCTACGAGCAGTACTTC
cdr3_aa: CASRPGQNWSYEQYF
j_call: TRBJ2-7
v_call: TRBV2
clone_size: .
d_call: .

cdr3_nt: TGTGCTAGTGGGGTGGCCTCCTCACCCCTCCACTTT
cdr3_aa: CASGVASSPLHF
j_call: TRBJ1-6
v_call: TRBV12-5
clone_size: .
d_call: .

cdr3_nt: TGTGCCTGGAGCGCGACAGGGTCAATTTGGGATACGCAGTATTTT
cdr3_aa: CAWSATGSIWDTQYF
j_call: TRBJ2-3
v_call: TRBV30
clone_size: .
d_call: TRBD1

cdr3_nt: TGTGCCAGCCGTGGGGGCCCAGGGTTCTACAATGAGCAGTTCTTC
cdr3_aa: CASRGGPGFYNEQFF
j_call: TRBJ2-1
v_call: TRBV11-2
clone_size: .
d_call: .

cdr3_nt: TGTGCCAGCAACCAGCTTAGCACAGATACGCAGTATTTT
cdr3_aa: CASNQLSTDTQYF
j_call: TRBJ2-3
v_call: TRBV5-6
clone_size: .
d_call: .

cdr3_nt: TGTGCCAGCAGCTTGCGAAGGGGGGGCCTTTTGGGCAAGACCCAGTACTTC
cdr3_aa: CASSLRRGGLLGKTQYF
j_call: TRBJ2-5
v_call: TRBV5-6
clone_size: .
d_call: .

cdr3_nt: TGTGCCAGCAGCCCCATCCCGCGACAGACCCGGGCCACAGATACGCAGTATTTT
cdr3_aa: CASSPIPRQTRATDTQYF
j_call: TRBJ2-3
v_call: TRBV14
clone_size: .
d_call: .

cdr3_nt: TGTGCCAGCAGTGCCGACCCAGCCGGTATTTTTCCCCTCCACTTT
cdr3_aa: CASSADPAGIFPLHF
j_call: TRBJ1-6
v_call: TRBV9
clone_size: .
d_call: .

cdr3_nt: TGTGCCAGTACTGGGTACACTGAAGCTTTCTTT
cdr3_aa: CASTGYTEAFF
j_call: TRBJ1-1
v_call: TRBV19
clone_size: .
d_call: .

cdr3_nt: TGTGCCAGCAGCCGGGGACAGGTGAATTCACCCCTCCACTTT
cdr3_aa: CASSRGQVNSPLHF
j_call: TRBJ1-6
v_call: TRBV7-2
clone_size: .
d_call: TRBD1

cdr3_nt: TGTGCCACCCGGCAGGGGGAAGACACTGAAGCTTTCTTT
cdr3_aa: CATRQGEDTEAFF
j_call: TRBJ1-1
v_call: TRBV7-9
clone_size: once
d_call: TRBD1

cdr3_nt: TGTGCCAGCAGCTACTCGACAGGACCTAATGAAAAACTGTTTTTT
cdr3_aa: CASSYSTGPNEKLFF
j_call: TRBJ1-4
v_call: TRBV5-5
clone_size: .
d_call: .

cdr3_nt: TGCGCCAGCAGCCAAGAAGGGTCGACAGGGGGTCCATATGGCTACACCTTC
cdr3_aa: CASSQEGSTGGPYGYTF
j_call: TRBJ1-2
v_call: TRBV4-3
clone_size: .
d_call: TRBD1

cdr3_nt: TGCAGCGTAACGGGACAGGGGGCCTATCTATTCGGCTACACCTTC
cdr3_aa: CSVTGQGAYLFGYTF
j_call: TRBJ1-2
v_call: TRBV29-1
clone_size: few
d_call: TRBD1

cdr3_nt: TGTGCCAGCAGCTTAACTCAAGACACCTTCACAGATACGCAGTATTTT
cdr3_aa: CASSLTQDTFTDTQYF
j_call: TRBJ2-3
v_call: TRBV11-1
clone_size: .
d_call: .

cdr3_nt: TGTGCCAGTAGTTTAAACTCGGCCGGCTCTGGAAACACCATATATTTT
cdr3_aa: CASSLNSAGSGNTIYF
j_call: TRBJ1-3
v_call: TRBV19
clone_size: many
d_call: .

cdr3_nt: TGTGCCAGCAGCCTACAGGGCTTGAACACTGAAGCTTTCTTT
cdr3_aa: CASSLQGLNTEAFF
j_call: TRBJ1-1
v_call: TRBV9
clone_size: many
d_call: .

cdr3_nt: TGTGCCAGCAGCCCAGCCTTTCGGTCGAAGGAGTCCTACGAGCAGTACTTC
cdr3_aa: CASSPAFRSKESYEQYF
j_call: TRBJ2-7
v_call: TRBV7-8
clone_size: many
d_call: .

cdr3_nt: TGTGCCAGCAGCTGGGGAAGTAGCGGGGCACCGTACGAGCAGTACTTC
cdr3_aa: CASSWGSSGAPYEQYF
j_call: TRBJ2-7
v_call: TRBV5-4
clone_size: .
d_call: TRBD2

cdr3_nt: TGTGCCAGCAGTGCCGACAGGGGGGACACCATATATTTT
cdr3_aa: CASSADRGDTIYF
j_call: TRBJ1-3
v_call: TRBV2
clone_size: medium-sized
d_call: TRBD1

cdr3_nt: TGTGCCAGCAGTCCCTCCGGGACAGGGTACGAGCAGTACTTC
cdr3_aa: CASSPSGTGYEQYF
j_call: TRBJ2-7
v_call: TRBV6-4
clone_size: .
d_call: TRBD1

cdr3_nt: TGTGCCAGCAGTCTACAGGAACGGGGTGGCTACACCTTC
cdr3_aa: CASSLQERGGYTF
j_call: TRBJ1-2
v_call: TRBV2
clone_size: .
d_call: .

cdr3_nt: TGTGCCAGCAGCTTTGACGGTTCTGAGGGCACAGATACGCAGTATTTT
cdr3_aa: CASSFDGSEGTDTQYF
j_call: TRBJ2-3
v_call: TRBV5-6
clone_size: .
d_call: .

cdr3_nt: TGTGCCAGCAGCTTAGGGATACAGGTCCCGGGAAACACCATATATTTT
cdr3_aa: CASSLGIQVPGNTIYF
j_call: TRBJ1-3
v_call: TRBV7-8
clone_size: .
d_call: .

cdr3_nt: TGTGCCAGCAGCCCCTTGGACCTCGCGGGGGAGACCCAGTACTTC
cdr3_aa: CASSPLDLAGETQYF
j_call: TRBJ2-5
v_call: TRBV11-3
clone_size: once
d_call: .

cdr3_nt: TGTGCCTGGAGTGCGGGGGTCTTGAATGAGCAGTTCTTC
cdr3_aa: CAWSAGVLNEQFF
j_call: TRBJ2-1
v_call: TRBV30
clone_size: .
d_call: .

cdr3_nt: TGTGCCAGCAGCTCTGACGGCCCCTACGAGCAGTACTTC
cdr3_aa: CASSSDGPYEQYF
j_call: TRBJ2-7
v_call: TRBV27
clone_size: .
d_call: .

cdr3_nt: TGTGCCAGCAGTTTCATGGGGGGCGGCAATCAGCCCCAGCATTTT
cdr3_aa: CASSFMGGGNQPQHF
j_call: TRBJ1-5
v_call: TRBV27
clone_size: .
d_call: .

cdr3_nt: TGTGCCAGCAGCTCTCAGGAGGCTGGTGAAGCTTTCTTT
cdr3_aa: CASSSQEAGEAFF
j_call: TRBJ1-1
v_call: TRBV7-6
clone_size: .
d_call: .

cdr3_nt: TGTGCCAGCAGCCAAGAGAGGCTCGGTCGTGGACAGTTACAACCCTACGAGCAGTACTTC
cdr3_aa: CASSQERLGRGQLQPYEQYF
j_call: TRBJ2-7
v_call: TRBV4-2
clone_size: few
d_call: .

cdr3_nt: TGTGCCAGCAGTTACCCCCGCGGGGGACCCACAGATACGCAGTATTTT
cdr3_aa: CASSYPRGGPTDTQYF
j_call: TRBJ2-3
v_call: TRBV2
clone_size: .
d_call: TRBD2

cdr3_nt: TGCGCCAGCAGTTCGGGACAGGCTAGCACAGATACGCAGTATTTT
cdr3_aa: CASSSGQASTDTQYF
j_call: TRBJ2-3
v_call: TRBV5-1
clone_size: .
d_call: TRBD1

cdr3_nt: TGTGCCAGCAGTGAGGGGGGGTACGGTGGCTACACCTTC
cdr3_aa: CASSEGGYGGYTF
j_call: TRBJ1-2
v_call: TRBV2
clone_size: .
d_call: .

cdr3_nt: TGTGCCAGCATTAGTTCCCTCCGGGACCGATACGAGCAGTACTTC
cdr3_aa: CASISSLRDRYEQYF
j_call: TRBJ2-7
v_call: TRBV6-1
clone_size: once
d_call: .

cdr3_nt: TGTGCCAGCTCAGCGTACCAAGAGACCCAGTACTTC
cdr3_aa: CASSAYQETQYF
j_call: TRBJ2-5
v_call: TRBV18
clone_size: .
d_call: .

cdr3_nt: TGTGCCATCGGACAGCAATCCTCCTACGAGCAGTACTTC
cdr3_aa: CAIGQQSSYEQYF
j_call: TRBJ2-7
v_call: TRBV10-3
clone_size: once
d_call: .

cdr3_nt: TGTGCCACCAGCAGAGATTTGGCCCGAGACTACGAGCAGTACTTC
cdr3_aa: CATSRDLARDYEQYF
j_call: TRBJ2-7
v_call: TRBV15
clone_size: .
d_call: .

cdr3_nt: TGTGCCAGCAGTTACTCCAGGGGGTCCGAGCAGTTCTTC
cdr3_aa: CASSYSRGSEQFF
j_call: TRBJ2-1
v_call: TRBV6-5
clone_size: .
d_call: TRBD1

cdr3_nt: TGTGCCAGCAGAGGATCCAGGGGACAGGGCTACAATGAGCAGTTCTTC
cdr3_aa: CASRGSRGQGYNEQFF
j_call: TRBJ2-1
v_call: TRBV2
clone_size: few
d_call: TRBD1

cdr3_nt: TGCGCCAGCAGCGACGGGCAGGGGGGGAACTATGGCTACACCTTC
cdr3_aa: CASSDGQGGNYGYTF
j_call: TRBJ1-2
v_call: TRBV4-1
clone_size: .
d_call: TRBD1

cdr3_nt: TGTGCCAGCCAGCCGGGCTCCCTCTCCTACGAGCAGTACTTC
cdr3_aa: CASQPGSLSYEQYF
j_call: TRBJ2-7
v_call: TRBV11-3
clone_size: .
d_call: .

cdr3_nt: TGTGCCAGCAGTGAACTCAGTCAAAATTCACCCCTCCACTTT
cdr3_aa: CASSELSQNSPLHF
j_call: TRBJ1-6
v_call: TRBV2
clone_size: .
d_call: .

cdr3_nt: TGTGCCAGTAGTATAGCCGACAACTATGGCTACACCTTC
cdr3_aa: CASSIADNYGYTF
j_call: TRBJ1-2
v_call: TRBV19
clone_size: .
d_call: .

cdr3_nt: TGTGCCTGGAGTGTACAGGGGGCCACTGAAGCTTTCTTT
cdr3_aa: CAWSVQGATEAFF
j_call: TRBJ1-1
v_call: TRBV30
clone_size: .
d_call: TRBD1

cdr3_nt: TGTGCCAGTAGTATATTAGGGAGCGGCTACACCTTC
cdr3_aa: CASSILGSGYTF
j_call: TRBJ1-2
v_call: TRBV19
clone_size: .
d_call: .

cdr3_nt: TGTGCCAGCAGCTTTGCGGGGATGGGGGATACGCAGTATTTT
cdr3_aa: CASSFAGMGDTQYF
j_call: TRBJ2-3
v_call: TRBV7-2
clone_size: .
d_call: .

cdr3_nt: TGCAGCGTTACCTTGGGGGGCAGGGTAAATGGCTACACCTTC
cdr3_aa: CSVTLGGRVNGYTF
j_call: TRBJ1-2
v_call: TRBV29-1
clone_size: .
d_call: .

cdr3_nt: TGTGCCAGCTCCGGGGGGAATACTGAAGCTTTCTTT
cdr3_aa: CASSGGNTEAFF
j_call: TRBJ1-1
v_call: TRBV18
clone_size: .
d_call: .

cdr3_nt: TGTGCCAGCTCACCACCGGCAGATACGCAGTATTTT
cdr3_aa: CASSPPADTQYF
j_call: TRBJ2-3
v_call: TRBV18
clone_size: .
d_call: .

cdr3_nt: TGTGCCAGCAGTGAAAGACAGGGCTACACCTTC
cdr3_aa: CASSERQGYTF
j_call: TRBJ1-2
v_call: TRBV6-1
clone_size: .
d_call: .

cdr3_nt: TGTGCCAGCAGCGGACGTTTAAGCTCCTACGAGCAGTACTTC
cdr3_aa: CASSGRLSSYEQYF
j_call: TRBJ2-7
v_call: TRBV11-1
clone_size: once
d_call: .

cdr3_nt: TGTGCCAGCAGCCCAGCGGGGGTTTTGAGAGGCTACACCTTC
cdr3_aa: CASSPAGVLRGYTF
j_call: TRBJ1-2
v_call: TRBV6-1
clone_size: .
d_call: .